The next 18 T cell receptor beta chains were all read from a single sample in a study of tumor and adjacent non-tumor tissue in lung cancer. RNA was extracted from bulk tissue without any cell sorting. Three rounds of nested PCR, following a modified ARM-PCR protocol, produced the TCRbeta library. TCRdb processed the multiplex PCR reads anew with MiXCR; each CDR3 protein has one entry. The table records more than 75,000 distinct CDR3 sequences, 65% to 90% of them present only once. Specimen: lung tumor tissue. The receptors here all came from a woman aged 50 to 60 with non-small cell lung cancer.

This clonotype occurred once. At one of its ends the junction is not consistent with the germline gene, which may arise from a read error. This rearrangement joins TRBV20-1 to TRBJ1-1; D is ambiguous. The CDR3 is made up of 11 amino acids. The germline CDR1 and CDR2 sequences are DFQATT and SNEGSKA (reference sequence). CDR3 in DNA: TGCAGTTCGAGGGTTAACTCTGAAGCCTTCTTT. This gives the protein CSSRVNSEAFF.

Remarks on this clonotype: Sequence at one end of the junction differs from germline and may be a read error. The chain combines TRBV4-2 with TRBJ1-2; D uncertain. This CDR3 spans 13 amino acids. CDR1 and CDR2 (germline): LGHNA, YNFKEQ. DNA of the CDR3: TGTGCGAGCAGCCAAGAGGGAATAGATGGCTACACCTTC. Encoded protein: CASSQEGIDGYTF.

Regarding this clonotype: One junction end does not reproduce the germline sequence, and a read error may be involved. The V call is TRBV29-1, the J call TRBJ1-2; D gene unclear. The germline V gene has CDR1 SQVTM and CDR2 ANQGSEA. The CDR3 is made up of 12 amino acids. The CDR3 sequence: CIVELSSYGYTF. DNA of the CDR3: TGCATCGTTGAGCTGTCCAGCTATGGCTACACCTTC.

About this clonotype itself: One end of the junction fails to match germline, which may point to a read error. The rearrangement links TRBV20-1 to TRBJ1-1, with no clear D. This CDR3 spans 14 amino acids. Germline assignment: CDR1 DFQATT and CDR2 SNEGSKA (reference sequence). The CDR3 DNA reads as TGCAGTGCTAATGGGCGCGGGGAGAACATTGAAGCTCTCTTT. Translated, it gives CSANGRGENIEALF.

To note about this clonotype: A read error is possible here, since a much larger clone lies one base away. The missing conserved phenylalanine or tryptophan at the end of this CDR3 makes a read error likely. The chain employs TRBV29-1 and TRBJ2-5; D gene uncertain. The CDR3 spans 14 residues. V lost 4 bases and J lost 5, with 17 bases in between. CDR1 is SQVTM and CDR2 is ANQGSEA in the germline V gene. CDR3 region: CSVVRASLGETQYL. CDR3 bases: TGCAGCGTTGTTAGGGCCTCTTTAGGTGAGACCCAGTACCTC.

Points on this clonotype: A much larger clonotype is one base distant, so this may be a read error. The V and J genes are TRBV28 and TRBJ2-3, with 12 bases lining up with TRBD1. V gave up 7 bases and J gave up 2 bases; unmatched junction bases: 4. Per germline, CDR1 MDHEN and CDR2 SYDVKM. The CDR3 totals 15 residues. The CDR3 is CASIGTGGNTDTQYF. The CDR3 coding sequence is TGTGCCAGCATTGGGACAGGGGGCAACACAGATACGCAGTATTTT. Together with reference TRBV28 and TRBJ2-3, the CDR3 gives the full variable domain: DVKVTQSSRYLVKRTGEKVFLECVQDMDHENMFWYRQDPGLGLRLIYFSYDVKMKEKGDIPEGYSVSREKKERFSLILESASTNQTSMYLCASIGTGGNTDTQYFGPGTRLTVL.

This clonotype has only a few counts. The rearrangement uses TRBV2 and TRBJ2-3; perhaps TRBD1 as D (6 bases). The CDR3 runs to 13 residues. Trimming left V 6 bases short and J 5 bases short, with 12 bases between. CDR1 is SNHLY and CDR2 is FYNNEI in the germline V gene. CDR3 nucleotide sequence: TGTGCCAGCAGCTTACAGGGACGAGATACGCAGTATTTT. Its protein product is CASSLQGRDTQYF.

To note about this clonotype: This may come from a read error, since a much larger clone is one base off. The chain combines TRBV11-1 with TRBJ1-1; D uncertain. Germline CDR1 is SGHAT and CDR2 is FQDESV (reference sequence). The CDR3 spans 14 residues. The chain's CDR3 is CASSLKELNTETFF. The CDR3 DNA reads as TGTGCCAGCAGCTTGAAGGAGTTGAACACTGAAACTTTCTTT.

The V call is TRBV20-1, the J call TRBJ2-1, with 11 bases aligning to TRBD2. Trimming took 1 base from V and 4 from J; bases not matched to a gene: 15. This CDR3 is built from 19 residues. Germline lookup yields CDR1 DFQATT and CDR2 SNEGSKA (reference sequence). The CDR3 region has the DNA TGCAGTGCTAGAGGTACCGAGGTAGGGGGACTAGCGGAATACAATGAGCAGTTCTTC. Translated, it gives CSARGTEVGGLAEYNEQFF.

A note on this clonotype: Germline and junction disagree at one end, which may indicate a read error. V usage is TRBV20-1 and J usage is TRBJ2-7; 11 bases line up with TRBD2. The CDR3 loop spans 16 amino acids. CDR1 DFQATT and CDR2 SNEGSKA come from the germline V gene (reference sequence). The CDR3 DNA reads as TGCAGTGTTAGAGATCGAATAGCGGGAGGGCTCTACGAGCAGTACTTC. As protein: CSVRDRIAGGLYEQYF.

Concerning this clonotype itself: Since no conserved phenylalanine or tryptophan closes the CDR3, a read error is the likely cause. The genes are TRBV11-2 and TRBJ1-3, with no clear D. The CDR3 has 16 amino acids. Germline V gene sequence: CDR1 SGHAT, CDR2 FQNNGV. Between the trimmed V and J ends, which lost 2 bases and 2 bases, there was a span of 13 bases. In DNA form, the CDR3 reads TGTGCCAGCAGCTTAATCCGAACTCAGACTGGAAACACCATATATTTA. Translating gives CASSLIRTQTGNTIYL.

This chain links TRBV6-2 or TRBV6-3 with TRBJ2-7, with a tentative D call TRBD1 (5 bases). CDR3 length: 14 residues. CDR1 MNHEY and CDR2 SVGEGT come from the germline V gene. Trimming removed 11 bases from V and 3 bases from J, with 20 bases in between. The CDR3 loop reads CACCYVGPSYEQYF. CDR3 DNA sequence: TGTGCCTGCTGTTATGTGGGGCCCAGCTACGAGCAGTACTTC.

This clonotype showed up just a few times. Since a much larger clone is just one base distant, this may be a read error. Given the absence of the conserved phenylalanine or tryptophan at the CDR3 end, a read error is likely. The CDR3, as DNA: TGTGCCAGCAGTCCGAGGACAGGGGGGACTGAAGCTTTCCTT. As protein: CASSPRTGGTEAFL. J is TRBJ1-1 and V is TRBV6-6; 10 bases agree with TRBD1. V trimming: 5 bases; J trimming: 5 bases; junction bases outside the gene matches: 5. CDR1 and CDR2 from the germline V gene are MNHNY and SVGAGI (reference sequence). The CDR3 runs 14 residues.

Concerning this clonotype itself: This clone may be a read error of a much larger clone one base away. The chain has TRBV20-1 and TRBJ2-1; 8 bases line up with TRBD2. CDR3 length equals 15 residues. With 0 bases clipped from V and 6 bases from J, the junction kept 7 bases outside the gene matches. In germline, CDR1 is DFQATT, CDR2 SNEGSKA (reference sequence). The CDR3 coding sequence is TGCAGTGCTAGAGATTCCCGGGAGGGTGCCAATGAGCAGTTCTTC. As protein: CSARDSREGANEQFF.

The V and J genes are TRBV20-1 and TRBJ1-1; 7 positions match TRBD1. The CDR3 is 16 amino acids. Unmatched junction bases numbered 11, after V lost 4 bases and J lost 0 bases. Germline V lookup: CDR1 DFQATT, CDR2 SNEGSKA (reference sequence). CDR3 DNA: TGCAGTGCTATAGGGGACCAGGGGGAGTTGAACACTGAAGCTTTCTTT. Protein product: CSAIGDQGELNTEAFF.

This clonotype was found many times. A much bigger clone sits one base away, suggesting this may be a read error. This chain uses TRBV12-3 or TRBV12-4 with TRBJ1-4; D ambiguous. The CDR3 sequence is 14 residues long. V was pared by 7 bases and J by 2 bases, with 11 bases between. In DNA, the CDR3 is TGTGCCAGCAATTTGGTGGGGACTAATGAAAAACTGTTTTTT. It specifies CASNLVGTNEKLFF.

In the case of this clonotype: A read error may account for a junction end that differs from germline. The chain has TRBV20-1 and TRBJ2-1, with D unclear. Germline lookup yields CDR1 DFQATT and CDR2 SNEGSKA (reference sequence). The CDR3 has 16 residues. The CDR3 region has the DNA TGCAGTGCTCCCATCCACTTGGCAAAGTTGGGGAATGAGCAATTCTTC. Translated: CSAPIHLAKLGNEQFF.

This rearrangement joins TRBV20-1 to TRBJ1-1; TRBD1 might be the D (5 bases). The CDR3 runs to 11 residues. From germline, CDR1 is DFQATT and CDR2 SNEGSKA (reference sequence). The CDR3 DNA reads TGCGGTCATAGAGGGGACACTGAAGCTTTCTTT. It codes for CGHRGDTEAFF.